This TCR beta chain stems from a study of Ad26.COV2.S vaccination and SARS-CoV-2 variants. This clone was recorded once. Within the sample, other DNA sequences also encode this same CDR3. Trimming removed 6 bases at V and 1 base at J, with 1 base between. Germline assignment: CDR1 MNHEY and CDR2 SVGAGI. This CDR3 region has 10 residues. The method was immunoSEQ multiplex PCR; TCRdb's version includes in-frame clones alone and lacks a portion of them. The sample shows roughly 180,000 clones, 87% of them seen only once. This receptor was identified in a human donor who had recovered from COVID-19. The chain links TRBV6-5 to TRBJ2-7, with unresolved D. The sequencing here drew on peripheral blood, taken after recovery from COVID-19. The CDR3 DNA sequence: TGTGCCAGCAGATCCTACGAGCAGTACTTC. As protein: CASRSYEQYF.